Following are 23 T cell receptor beta chains from one sample sequenced in a study of identical twins. MiXCR was run by TCRdb on the 5' RACE reads, yielding one entry per CDR3 protein. The data contain approximately 490,000 distinct CDR3 sequences, about a fifth of them seen just once; the ten biggest clones take up around 0.48%. These sequences were also reported in another study, on yellow fever vaccine responses in identical twins.

The sequenced sample was CD4+ T cells sorted from blood. All receptors come from a woman between 18 and 30 years old in good health.

This rearrangement joins TRBV3-1 to TRBJ2-4; D unclear. The CDR3 loop spans 16 amino acids. The V and J ends lost 0 bases and 0 bases respectively, with 9 bases between them. In germline, CDR1 is LGHDT, CDR2 YNNKEL (reference sequence). The CDR3 nucleotides read TGTGCCAGCAGCCAAGAGCCAGATCTAGCCAAAAACATTCAGTACTTC. Its protein is CASSQEPDLAKNIQYF.

The table lists this clonotype with a few counts. The junction shows a germline mismatch at one end, possibly a read error. The rearrangement links TRBV20-1 to TRBJ2-1; D gene ambiguous. The germline CDR1 and CDR2 sequences are DFQATT and SNEGSKA (reference sequence). This CDR3 is built from 14 residues. CDR3 DNA sequence: TGCAGTGCCAGAGAGGCTACCGCTTACAATGAGCAGTTCTTC. Its translation: CSAREATAYNEQFF.

The chain carries TRBV12-3 or TRBV12-4 and TRBJ2-3, with no clear D. Trimming left V 3 bases short and J 3 bases short, with 7 bases between. The CDR3 loop spans 13 amino acids. The CDR3 nucleotides are TGTGCCAGCAGTTTGCGCGTAACAGATACGCAGTATTTT. Amino acids: CASSLRVTDTQYF.

This clonotype was picked up a small number of times. The chain links TRBV5-1 to TRBJ2-2; TRBD2 matches at 14 bases. The CDR3 covers 18 residues. Trimming cost V 0 bases and J 6 bases; bases outside gene matches: 7. The germline V gene encodes CDR1 SGHRS and CDR2 YFSETQ. CDR3 loop: CASSLAGLAGEASGELFF. DNA of the CDR3: TGCGCCAGCAGCTTGGCGGGACTAGCGGGAGAAGCGTCCGGGGAGCTGTTTTTT.

This clonotype occurred a few times. The V and J genes are TRBV7-2 and TRBJ2-1; D might be TRBD2 (6 bases). The germline V gene encodes CDR1 SGHTA and CDR2 FQGNSA. The CDR3 loop spans 17 amino acids. The ends were cut back, 10 bases at V and 7 bases at J, with 29 bases in the middle. In nucleotides, the CDR3 is TGTGCCACCACCCAAGACGGGGGTTTGTCCAATCCGAATGAGCAGTTCTTC. It translates to CATTQDGGLSNPNEQFF.

The count of this clonotype is one. The J gene is TRBJ1-2, the V gene TRBV12-3 or TRBV12-4; 7 bases are a match to TRBD1. CDR3 size: 16 residues. Unmatched junction bases numbered 17, after V lost 7 bases and J lost 6 bases. CDR3 DNA sequence: TGTGCCAGCACCGAAGGTTGGGGGCAGGGGGTTAATGGCTACACCTTC. Encoded protein: CASTEGWGQGVNGYTF.

This clonotype showed up just a few times. J is TRBJ2-5 and V is TRBV9; D gene ambiguous. The V end was cut by 3 bases, the J end by 2 bases, with 14 bases between. Germline V CDR1 and CDR2: SGDLS, YYNGEE. This CDR3 has 15 residues. The CDR3 region is CASSDPPSGQETQYF. DNA of the CDR3: TGTGCCAGCAGCGACCCCCCCTCTGGGCAAGAGACCCAGTACTTC.

This clonotype was observed a few times. This chain links TRBV5-1 with TRBJ1-3, with D uncertain. Per the germline V gene, CDR1 is SGHRS and CDR2 is YFSETQ. The CDR3 contains 15 residues. Trimming took 0 bases from V and 2 from J, leaving 9 bases between them. The CDR3 protein is CASSLGTNPGNTIYF. The DNA for the CDR3 is TGCGCCAGCAGCTTGGGAACCAACCCTGGAAACACCATATATTTT.

This sequence joins TRBV3-1 and TRBJ2-7; D is perhaps TRBD1 (7 bases). This CDR3 spans 16 amino acids. Germline CDR1 is LGHDT and CDR2 is YNNKEL (reference sequence). The V end lost 0 bases, the J end lost 4 bases, and 16 bases lay between the germline ends. The CDR3 DNA reads as TGTGCCAGCAGCCAAGATTTTCCCCAGGGGGGATACGAGCAGTACTTC. Protein: CASSQDFPQGGYEQYF.

This clonotype was picked up a small number of times. The gene calls are TRBV20-1 and TRBJ1-1; no definite D call. The germline CDR1 and CDR2 sequences are DFQATT and SNEGSKA (reference sequence). CDR3 length equals 11 residues. As DNA, the CDR3 is TGCAGCGCCGGACTGAACACTGAAGCTTTCTTT. Translation gives CSAGLNTEAFF.

This rearrangement joins TRBV6-4 to TRBJ2-1; D is unclear. CDR1 is MRHNA and CDR2 is SNTAGT in the germline V gene. V was trimmed by 6 bases and J by 6 bases, leaving 18 bases between them. The CDR3 has 15 amino acids. The CDR3 here is CASSASPSVANEQFF. CDR3 nucleotide sequence: TGTGCCAGCAGCGCATCCCCCTCGGTGGCCAATGAGCAGTTCTTC.

The chain joins TRBV7-9 to TRBJ1-1; D gene ambiguous. Per germline, CDR1 SEHNR and CDR2 FQNEAQ (reference sequence). This CDR3 contains 14 residues. V lost 4 bases and J lost 1, with 10 bases in between. CDR3 bases: TGTGCCAGCAGCTCGCAGGCTACGAACACTGAAGCTTTCTTT. This encodes CASSSQATNTEAFF.

The rearrangement uses TRBV4-1 and TRBJ2-1; weak D call: TRBD2 (7 bases). From germline, CDR1 is MGHRA and CDR2 YSYEKL. V was pared by 3 bases and J by 8 bases, with 17 bases between. This CDR3 has 15 amino acids. CDR3 amino acids: CASSHAWGGGDEQFF. In nucleotides, the CDR3 is TGCGCCAGCAGCCACGCATGGGGGGGCGGCGATGAGCAGTTCTTC.

In this sample, this clonotype turned up a few times. The CDR3 loop reads CSARYKGTVAGELFF. CDR3 DNA sequence: TGCAGTGCTAGGTACAAGGGAACAGTCGCCGGGGAGCTGTTTTTT. This chain connects TRBV20-1 to TRBJ2-2; D ambiguous. The CDR3 is 15 amino acids. V was trimmed by 3 bases and J by 6 bases, leaving 17 bases between them. Germline V gene lookup returns CDR1 DFQATT and CDR2 SNEGSKA (reference sequence).

This clonotype was recorded once. The chain carries TRBV2 and TRBJ2-5; 8 positions agree with TRBD1. There are 13 residues in the CDR3. Germline lookup yields CDR1 SNHLY and CDR2 FYNNEI. Unmatched junction bases numbered 5, after V lost 6 bases and J lost 5 bases. This chain's CDR3 is CASSHNRGETQYF. In nucleotides, the CDR3 is TGTGCCAGCAGCCATAACAGGGGGGAGACCCAGTACTTC.

J is TRBJ2-4 and V is TRBV29-1; TRBD1 agrees at 8 bases. This CDR3 is built from 14 residues. Trimming cost V 5 bases and J 7 bases; bases outside gene matches: 10. Germline lookup yields CDR1 SQVTM and CDR2 ANQGSEA. CDR3 loop: CSVRGTGPRNIQYF. CDR3 nucleotide sequence: TGCAGCGTTCGCGGGACAGGCCCGAGGAACATTCAGTACTTC.

The chain couples TRBV5-1 to TRBJ2-3; TRBD2 aligns across 8 bases. Germline values: CDR1 SGHRS, CDR2 YFSETQ. The CDR3 covers 14 residues. After removal of 5 bases from V and 1 base from J, the junction contained 3 bases not matched to a gene. CDR3 nucleotides: TGCGCCAGCAGGCTTAGCGGGGGCACAGATACGCAGTATTTT. As protein: CASRLSGGTDTQYF.

The V gene is TRBV2, the J gene TRBJ2-7; TRBD1 agrees at 7 bases. V gave up 6 bases and J gave up 1 base; unmatched junction bases: 6. This CDR3 contains 14 residues. In germline, CDR1 is SNHLY, CDR2 FYNNEI. The CDR3 sequence: CASRRPGQSYEQYV. In DNA, the CDR3 is TGTGCCAGCAGGCGACCGGGACAGTCCTACGAGCAGTACGTC.

This rearrangement joins TRBV29-1 to TRBJ2-2; D may be TRBD1 (6 bases). Trimming left V 5 bases short and J 1 base short, with 11 bases between. This CDR3 has 14 amino acids. Per germline, CDR1 SQVTM and CDR2 ANQGSEA. The CDR3 spells CSVTGTVNTGELFF. CDR3 DNA sequence: TGCAGCGTTACAGGGACCGTGAACACCGGGGAGCTGTTTTTT.

This clonotype was counted between two and nine times. The V and J genes are TRBV5-4 and TRBJ1-1; 9 bases align to TRBD1. The CDR3 spans 14 residues. From germline, CDR1 is SGHNT and CDR2 YYREEE (reference sequence). Germline trimming cut 10 bases from V and 1 base from J; bases unmatched to any gene: 8. For the CDR3, the DNA is TGTGCCGGTACAGGGGGCGGAGGGAACACTGAAGCTTTCTTT. Its protein product is CAGTGGGGNTEAFF.

The chain recombines TRBV29-1 with TRBJ1-1; TRBD1 aligns across 11 bases. CDR1 is SQVTM and CDR2 is ANQGSEA in the germline V gene. The CDR3 spans 20 residues. Trimming removed 4 bases from V and 1 base from J; junction bases left unmatched: 20. For the CDR3, the DNA is TGCAGCGTTGCCACCATCCTCCCCCATCGCGGACAGGGGGCGAACACTGAAGCTTTCTTT. Residues: CSVATILPHRGQGANTEAFF.

The V and J genes are TRBV2 and TRBJ2-7; weak D call: TRBD1 (6 bases). The V gene's germline CDR1 is SNHLY and CDR2 FYNNEI. This CDR3 region has 15 residues. Trimming left V 5 bases short and J 2 bases short, with 16 bases between. This CDR3 is CASSPRDITTYEQYF. CDR3 sequence (DNA): TGTGCCAGCAGTCCCCGGGACATTACGACCTACGAGCAGTACTTC.

This clonotype was counted between two and nine times. The chain has TRBV12-3 or TRBV12-4 and TRBJ2-1; TRBD1 is a possible D gene (6 bases). The CDR3 totals 14 residues. The V end was cut by 3 bases, the J end by 5 bases, with 11 bases between. CDR3 DNA sequence: TGTGCCAGCAGTTTTGTTGGGGGCCACAATGAGCAGTTCTTC. Residues: CASSFVGGHNEQFF.